The 18 T cell receptor beta chains presented below share a single source sample, sequenced in a study of cytomegalovirus exposure and HLA in healthy donors. The PCR made use of 60 Vbeta and 13 Jbeta primers. Method: immunoSEQ multiplex PCR; TCRdb's copy keeps in-frame clones and lacks some. This table has about 200,000 clones, roughly 84% appearing once. Input material: PBMCs. All receptors come from a man aged 50-59 years in good health and CMV-seronegative.

CDR3 sequence (DNA): TGTGCCAGCCGGGGACAGGGCGGGGCGGCAACCGGGGAGCTGTTTTTT. This encodes CASRGQGGAATGELFF. The chain uses TRBV19 and TRBJ2-2; 9 nucleotides line up with TRBD1. Germline V gene sequence: CDR1 LNHDA, CDR2 SQIVND (reference sequence). Trimming cost V 9 bases and J 5 bases; bases outside gene matches: 13. The CDR3 is made up of 16 amino acids.

The chain employs TRBV11-3 and TRBJ2-1, with 7 bases aligning to TRBD2. The CDR3 has 17 amino acids. With V trimmed by 2 bases and J by 3 bases, 10 bases remained unmatched. Germline V lookup: CDR1 SGHNT, CDR2 YENEEA. The CDR3: CASSLRGSGQNYNEQFF. CDR3 DNA sequence: TGTGCCAGCAGCTTAAGGGGTAGCGGGCAGAACTACAATGAGCAGTTCTTC.

J is TRBJ2-2 and V is TRBV4-1, with 12 bases that match TRBD2. Losses at the gene ends were 4 bases for V and 6 bases for J; bases not matched to a gene: 3. CDR1 MGHRA and CDR2 YSYEKL come from the germline V gene. This CDR3 contains 15 residues. The CDR3 DNA follows: TGCGCCAGCAGCCTGACTAGCGGGAGCCCCGGGGAGCTGTTTTTT. It is translated as CASSLTSGSPGELFF.

The chain is built from TRBV5-1 and TRBJ1-1; 10 bases fit TRBD1. CDR1 is SGHRS, CDR2 YFSETQ, per germline. The CDR3 spans 18 residues. V gave up 0 bases and J gave up 10 bases; unmatched junction bases: 18. The CDR3 DNA sequence: TGCGCCAGCAGCTTGGAAGGCGGGACAGGGGTTATCGGGTCTCGAGCTTTCTTT. It specifies CASSLEGGTGVIGSRAFF.

The V call is TRBV19, the J call TRBJ2-7; the D gene is possibly TRBD1 (5 bases). Germline V gene lookup returns CDR1 LNHDA and CDR2 SQIVND (reference sequence). The ends were cut back, 5 bases at V and 0 bases at J, with 14 bases in the middle. The CDR3 has 15 residues. The DNA for the CDR3 is TGTGCCAGTAGTTCGGCAGGGATGGACTCCTACGAGCAGTACTTC. Its translation: CASSSAGMDSYEQYF.

The chain links TRBV19 to TRBJ1-1; perhaps TRBD1 as D (5 bases). The CDR3 sequence is 17 residues long. Trimming stripped 5 bases from V and 1 base from J, with 20 bases between. Germline loops: CDR1 LNHDA, CDR2 SQIVND (reference sequence). DNA for the CDR3: TGTGCCAGTAGTGCGAGGTTGGGGGGGGGAAGGAACACTGAAGCTTTCTTT. Its translation: CASSARLGGGRNTEAFF.

The rearrangement joins TRBV5-1 to TRBJ2-3; TRBD1 is a possible D gene (5 bases). This CDR3 has 12 residues. Trimming left V 5 bases short and J 6 bases short, with 10 bases between. Germline V lookup: CDR1 SGHRS, CDR2 YFSETQ. CDR3 DNA: TGCGCCAGCAGTCCGGACACGGATACGCAGTATTTT. Residues: CASSPDTDTQYF.

V is TRBV15 and J is TRBJ1-5; TRBD1 might be the D (6 bases). This CDR3 is 16 amino acids long. The V gene lost 1 base and the J gene lost 4 bases, with 14 bases spanning the gap. CDR1 LNHNV and CDR2 YYDKDF come from the germline V gene (reference sequence). CDR3 nucleotide sequence: TGTGCCACCAGCAGAGGTGCAGGGGAGGGGAATCAGCCCCAGCATTTT. It encodes CATSRGAGEGNQPQHF.

V is TRBV18 and J is TRBJ1-4; TRBD1 matches at 8 bases. The CDR3 spans 15 residues. V dropped 2 bases and J dropped 7; count of bases not matched to a gene: 6. CDR1 KGHSH and CDR2 LQKENI come from the germline V gene. CDR3 nucleotide sequence: TGTGCCAGCTCACCAATCCCAGGGGGCCTTGAAAAACTGTTTTTT. It yields the protein CASSPIPGGLEKLFF. Filled out from reference TRBV18 and TRBJ1-4, the complete variable domain reads NAGVMQNPRHLVRRRGQEARLRCSPMKGHSHVYWYRQLPEEGLKFMVYLQKENIIDESGMPKERFSAEFPKEGPSILRIQQVVRGDSAAYFCASSPIPGGLEKLFFGSGTQLSVL.

The sample holds a few counts of this clone. The chain links TRBV10-3 to TRBJ1-1; perhaps TRBD1 as D (6 bases). Germline V gene sequence: CDR1 ENHRY, CDR2 SYGVKD. The V end was cut by 8 bases, the J end by 7 bases, with 14 bases between. The CDR3 runs to 12 residues. CDR3 in amino acids: CAIGAGAVEAFF. Here the CDR3 DNA reads TGTGCCATCGGGGCAGGGGCCGTTGAAGCTTTCTTT.

This rearrangement joins TRBV19 to TRBJ2-2, with 11 nucleotides matching TRBD2. The CDR3 loop spans 15 amino acids. The V gene's germline CDR1 is LNHDA and CDR2 SQIVND (reference sequence). The ends lost 11 bases at V and 1 base at J; junction bases unmatched: 6. Here the CDR3 DNA reads TGTGCCGGACATACTAGCGGGGGGAACACCGGGGAGCTGTTTTTT. This gives the protein CAGHTSGGNTGELFF.

J is TRBJ2-7 and V is TRBV15; TRBD2 matches 14 bases. The V gene end was trimmed by 3 bases and the J gene end by 0 bases; junction bases not matched to a gene: 1. The germline gives CDR1 LNHNV, CDR2 YYDKDF (reference sequence). The CDR3 consists of 16 residues. CDR3 in amino acids: CATSRGTSGSSYEQYF. The CDR3 DNA reads TGTGCCACCAGCAGGGGGACTAGCGGGAGCTCCTACGAGCAGTACTTC.

The chain combines TRBV4-2 with TRBJ2-1; D is possibly TRBD1 (5 bases). This CDR3 has 13 amino acids. V lost 2 bases to trimming and J lost 4 bases, with 6 bases between them. CDR1 is LGHNA and CDR2 is YNFKEQ in the germline V gene. CDR3: CASSQQGYNEQFF. The CDR3 DNA follows: TGTGCCAGCAGCCAACAGGGATACAATGAGCAGTTCTTC.

V gene TRBV5-1 combines with J gene TRBJ2-5, with D possibly TRBD1 on 6 matching bases. CDR1 and CDR2 (germline): SGHRS, YFSETQ. The V gene lost 0 bases and the J gene lost 5 bases, with 8 bases spanning the gap. The CDR3 length is 13 residues. The CDR3 DNA reads TGCGCCAGCAGCTTGGCAGGGGTCGAGACCCAGTACTTC. This encodes CASSLAGVETQYF.

Here the CDR3 DNA reads TGTGCCAGCAGTTTAGACAGGGGGGCGACCGAGCAGTACTTC. The encoded protein is CASSLDRGATEQYF. V and J are TRBV27 and TRBJ2-5; TRBD1 agrees at 9 bases. The J call may be in error: the DNA end matches TRBJ2-7 better. Germline CDR1 MNHEY, CDR2 SMNVEV (reference sequence). The CDR3 has 14 residues.

This clone was recorded once. The chain is built from TRBV14 and TRBJ2-1; 10 bases map to TRBD2. The CDR3 contains 15 residues. Unmatched junction bases numbered 8, after V lost 4 bases and J lost 8 bases. From germline, CDR1 is SGHDN and CDR2 FVKESK. CDR3 residues: CASSRTSGPLDEQFF. In nucleotides, the CDR3 is TGTGCCAGCAGCCGGACTAGCGGCCCCCTCGATGAGCAGTTCTTC. Full variable domain (missing parts from reference TRBV14 and TRBJ2-1): EAGVTQFPSHSVIEKGQTVTLRCDPISGHDNLYWYRRVMGKEIKFLLHFVKESKQDESGMPNNRFLAERTGGTYSTLKVQPAELEDSGVYFCASSRTSGPLDEQFFGPGTRLTVL.

This clone has more than one count but fewer than ten. V is TRBV2 and J is TRBJ2-7; 9 bases map to TRBD2. The germline CDR1 and CDR2 sequences are SNHLY and FYNNEI. The length of the CDR3 is 15 residues. V lost 10 bases and J lost 7; bases outside the gene matches: 17. The CDR3 sequence is CAILPSPSGKYEQYF. The CDR3 DNA sequence: TGTGCCATCCTCCCCAGCCCTAGCGGGAAATATGAGCAGTACTTC. The variable domain in full, completed from reference TRBV2 and TRBJ2-7, reads EPEVTQTPSHQVTQMGQEVILRCVPISNHLYFYWYRQILGQKVEFLVSFYNNEISEKSEIFDDQFSVERPDGSNFTLKIRSTKLEDSAMYFCAILPSPSGKYEQYFGPGTRLTVT.

V usage is TRBV27 and J usage is TRBJ2-1, with 12 positions matching TRBD2. The CDR3 is 15 residues long. J gave up 4 bases and V 4 bases, and 2 bases lay outside the gene matches. Germline V gene data show CDR1 as MNHEY and CDR2 as SMNVEV (reference sequence). The CDR3 sequence is CASSSGTSGYNEQFF. As DNA, the CDR3 is TGTGCCAGCAGTTCCGGGACTAGCGGGTACAATGAGCAGTTCTTC.